Listed below are T cell receptor beta chains from one sample, sequenced in a study of cytomegalovirus exposure and HLA in healthy donors. Only in-frame clones appear in the TCRdb table, and some are missing; sequencing was by immunoSEQ multiplex PCR. Among 130,000 or so clones listed, around 75% were seen once. Sequencing used PBMCs. All receptors derive from a man aged 35-49 years in good health and CMV-seronegative. Both conserved end residues are part of each CDR3. Each record gives: J gene, clone size, D gene, V gene, CDR3 protein, CDR3 DNA. D genes are given only for firm matches. Clone size is shown for a subset of rows, as once, few, many or a class of expanded clone.

>TRBJ2-5|NA|NA|TRBV4-1
CASSQDQAGKGTQYF
TGCGCCAGCAGCCAAGATCAGGCAGGGAAGGGGACCCAGTACTTC
>TRBJ2-7|NA|TRBD2|TRBV6-5
CASSFRLAGYEQYF
TGTGCCAGCAGCTTCCGACTAGCGGGGTACGAGCAGTACTTC
>TRBJ1-1|few|NA|TRBV2
CASTRRGEDTEAFF
TGTGCCAGCACCAGAAGGGGCGAGGACACTGAAGCTTTCTTT
>TRBJ2-7|NA|TRBD2|TRBV29-1
CSVARGYEQYF
TGCAGCGTTGCGCGGGGGTACGAGCAGTACTTC
>TRBJ1-4|few|NA|TRBV5-1
CASSYETAGKLFF
TGCGCCAGCAGCTATGAGACAGCGGGAAAACTGTTTTTT
>TRBJ1-4|NA|NA|TRBV19
CASRSTLLYEKLFF
TGTGCCAGTAGATCAACACTACTATATGAAAAACTGTTTTTT
>TRBJ1-1|NA|TRBD1|TRBV7-3
CASSIKQGIITEAFF
TGTGCCAGCAGCATAAAACAGGGGATCATCACTGAAGCTTTCTTT
>TRBJ1-6|NA|NA|TRBV15
CATSSGTYNSPLHF
TGTGCCACCAGCAGCGGTACCTATAATTCACCCCTCCACTTT
>TRBJ2-7|NA|TRBD1|TRBV11-2
CASSWGQVYEQYF
TGTGCCAGCAGCTGGGGACAGGTATACGAGCAGTACTTC
>TRBJ2-2|NA|NA|TRBV28
CASSSKLAANTGELFF
TGTGCCAGCAGTAGTAAACTAGCCGCGAACACCGGGGAGCTGTTTTTT
>TRBJ1-2|NA|TRBD1|TRBV5-1
CASSWTGGRDGYTF
TGCGCCAGCAGCTGGACAGGGGGGAGGGATGGCTACACCTTC
>TRBJ1-2|NA|NA|TRBV5-1
CASSLGAPGYGYTF
TGCGCCAGCAGCTTGGGAGCCCCGGGGTATGGCTACACCTTC
>TRBJ1-4|NA|TRBD1|TRBV5-4
CASSLQGAGEKLFF
TGTGCCAGCAGCTTGCAGGGGGCGGGTGAAAAACTGTTTTTT
>TRBJ2-3|NA|NA|TRBV9
CASSGNGRVASTDTQYF
TGTGCCAGCAGCGGGAATGGCAGGGTGGCGAGCACAGATACGCAGTATTTT
>TRBJ2-5|NA|NA|TRBV9
CASSPGSLVRTQYF
TGTGCCAGCAGCCCAGGTTCCTTGGTAAGGACCCAGTACTTC
>TRBJ2-5|NA|NA|TRBV5-4
CASSLKVVGGETQYF
TGTGCCAGCAGCTTAAAGGTGGTCGGCGGAGAGACCCAGTACTTC
>TRBJ2-7|few|NA|TRBV6-1
CANGQSSYEQYF
TGTGCCAACGGACAGTCCTCCTACGAGCAGTACTTC
>TRBJ1-5|once|NA|TRBV2
CASSERLEDQPQHF
TGTGCCAGCAGTGAAAGGCTGGAGGATCAGCCCCAGCATTTT
>TRBJ2-7|once|NA|TRBV28
CASSLGGPYEQYF
TGTGCCAGTAGTCTCGGGGGGCCATACGAGCAGTACTTC
>TRBJ2-5|NA|NA|TRBV6-1
CASSEYRGIPYSSQETQYF
TGTGCCAGCAGTGAGTACCGGGGGATTCCATACTCATCCCAAGAGACCCAGTACTTC
>TRBJ2-6|NA|NA|TRBV11-3
CASSIGQANVLTF
TGTGCCAGCAGTATCGGACAGGCCAACGTCCTGACTTTC
>TRBJ1-4|few|NA|TRBV4-1
CASSQEGHDKREKLFF
TGCGCCAGCAGCCAAGAGGGACACGACAAAAGGGAAAAACTGTTTTTT
>TRBJ1-1|NA|NA|TRBV6-5
CASRTGGGTEAFF
TGTGCCAGCAGGACAGGCGGGGGCACTGAAGCTTTCTTT
>TRBJ1-1|NA|NA|TRBV28
CASSLPLTESSTEAFF
TGTGCCAGCAGTTTACCTCTGACGGAGTCAAGTACTGAAGCTTTCTTT
>TRBJ1-2|NA|TRBD1|TRBV14
CASSQASAGGDYGYTF
TGTGCCAGCAGCCAAGCAAGCGCAGGGGGCGACTATGGCTACACCTTC
>TRBJ2-2|NA|TRBD2|TRBV9
CASSGSSGGTGELFF
TGTGCCAGCAGTGGATCTAGCGGGGGGACCGGGGAGCTGTTTTTT
>TRBJ1-2|NA|NA|TRBV23-1
CASSQQGFSSGYTF
TGCGCCAGCAGTCAACAGGGATTTTCCAGTGGCTACACCTTC
>TRBJ1-1|NA|NA|TRBV11-3
CASSLGGSGEAFF
TGTGCCAGCAGCTTGGGGGGGTCGGGTGAAGCTTTCTTT
>TRBJ2-7|NA|TRBD1|TRBV11-2
CASSPVARQGRYEQYF
TGTGCCAGCAGCCCGGTTGCGAGACAGGGCCGATACGAGCAGTACTTC
>TRBJ1-2|NA|NA|TRBV10-3
CAISGLQGSYGYTF
TGTGCCATCAGTGGGTTACAGGGATCATATGGCTACACCTTC
>TRBJ2-7|few|TRBD1|TRBV6-5
CASSQRTGPAYF
TGTGCCAGCAGTCAACGGACAGGGCCGGCGTACTTC
>TRBJ1-4|NA|TRBD1|TRBV7-9
CASSTGGGLSEKLFF
TGTGCCAGCAGCACAGGGGGCGGATTAAGTGAAAAACTGTTTTTT
>TRBJ1-1|NA|NA|TRBV10-3
CAISDRTDEAFF
TGTGCCATCAGTGATAGGACAGATGAAGCTTTCTTT
>TRBJ2-5|NA|NA|TRBV4-1
CASSDGRGGQTQYF
TGCGCCAGCAGCGATGGAAGGGGTGGACAGACCCAGTACTTC
>TRBJ2-3|few|TRBD2|TRBV19
CASSPTSGGEWDTQYF
TGTGCCAGTAGCCCGACTAGCGGGGGTGAATGGGATACGCAGTATTTT
>TRBJ2-7|few|NA|TRBV28
CASRLDRPYEQYF
TGTGCCAGCAGACTCGACAGACCCTACGAGCAGTACTTC
>TRBJ2-5|NA|NA|TRBV5-1
CASSLEDSPPETQYF
TGCGCCAGCAGCTTGGAGGACAGCCCGCCGGAGACCCAGTACTTC
>TRBJ2-2|NA|TRBD1|TRBV6-5
CASSYSTGERGELFF
TGTGCCAGCAGTTACTCAACAGGGGAACGCGGGGAGCTGTTTTTT
>TRBJ2-5|NA|NA|TRBV5-1
CASTEIRQGLQETQYF
TGCGCCAGCACCGAGATTAGACAGGGACTCCAAGAGACCCAGTACTTC
>TRBJ2-1|NA|NA|TRBV2
CASRERYGGWNEQFF
TGTGCCAGCAGGGAGAGATATGGGGGGTGGAATGAGCAGTTCTTC
>TRBJ1-1|once|NA|TRBV4-2
CASSSRGQGNTEAFF
TGTGCCAGCAGCTCGCGTGGGCAGGGGAACACTGAAGCTTTCTTT
>TRBJ2-7|NA|NA|TRBV18
CASSPGSTEQYF
TGTGCCAGCTCACCAGGGAGTACAGAGCAGTACTTC
>TRBJ1-3|NA|NA|TRBV9
CASSASPRDSRAENTIYF
TGTGCCAGCAGCGCCTCCCCCCGGGACTCGAGGGCAGAGAACACCATATATTTT
>TRBJ1-3|NA|NA|TRBV6-6
CASSQDSRFGNTIYF
TGTGCCAGCAGTCAGGACAGTCGTTTTGGAAACACCATATATTTT
>TRBJ1-2|few|NA|TRBV9
CASSANRELDYGYTF
TGTGCCAGCAGCGCTAACAGGGAATTGGACTATGGCTACACCTTC
>TRBJ1-2|NA|TRBD1|TRBV15
CATSRDPRQGAGCGYTF
TGTGCCACCAGCAGAGACCCCCGACAGGGAGCTGGTTGTGGCTACACCTTC
>TRBJ1-2|NA|NA|TRBV7-9
CASSLEGAGRAVDGYTF
TGTGCCAGCAGCTTAGAAGGAGCGGGCAGGGCTGTGGATGGCTACACCTTC
>TRBJ1-1|NA|NA|TRBV11-2
CASSPWGGTEAFF
TGTGCCAGCAGCCCTTGGGGGGGCACTGAAGCTTTCTTT
>TRBJ2-2|NA|NA|TRBV19
CASAVDGELFF
TGTGCCTCGGCGGTAGACGGGGAGCTGTTTTTT
>TRBJ2-4|NA|NA|TRBV7-2
CASSGARTGVLAKNIQYF
TGTGCCAGCAGCGGAGCAAGGACCGGGGTCCTAGCCAAAAACATTCAGTACTTC
>TRBJ2-7|NA|TRBD1|TRBV4-1
CASSQGPRQGAYEQYF
TGCGCCAGCAGCCAAGGGCCCCGACAGGGGGCCTACGAGCAGTACTTC
>TRBJ2-2|NA|TRBD1|TRBV28
CASSFRLWVLTGGPLNTGELFF
TGTGCCAGCAGTTTTAGACTTTGGGTCCTGACAGGGGGACCTCTGAACACCGGGGAGCTGTTTTTT
>TRBJ1-5|NA|NA|TRBV10-3
CAISGARDQPQHF
TGTGCCATCAGTGGGGCCAGGGATCAGCCCCAGCATTTT
>TRBJ2-5|NA|TRBD2|TRBV7-7
CASSSTGGEETQYF
TGTGCCAGCAGTTCTACGGGGGGTGAGGAGACCCAGTACTTC
>TRBJ2-5|few|NA|TRBV5-1
CASSLGGEETQYF
TGCGCCAGCAGCTTGGGGGGCGAGGAGACCCAGTACTTC
>TRBJ2-6|NA|NA|TRBV5-1
CASSLLLGANVLTF
TGCGCCAGCAGCTTGTTACTTGGGGCCAACGTCCTGACTTTC
>TRBJ2-4|NA|TRBD2|TRBV7-2
CASSSQFGAGGNIQYF
TGTGCCAGCAGCTCCCAATTTGGGGCGGGAGGAAACATTCAGTACTTC
>TRBJ1-2|NA|NA|TRBV7-9
CASSRYSPMVLNYGYTF
TGTGCCAGCAGCCGCTACTCCCCGATGGTCTTGAACTATGGCTACACCTTC
>TRBJ1-1|NA|TRBD1|TRBV7-3
CASSPQGGTEAFF
TGTGCCAGCAGCCCTCAGGGGGGCACTGAAGCTTTCTTT